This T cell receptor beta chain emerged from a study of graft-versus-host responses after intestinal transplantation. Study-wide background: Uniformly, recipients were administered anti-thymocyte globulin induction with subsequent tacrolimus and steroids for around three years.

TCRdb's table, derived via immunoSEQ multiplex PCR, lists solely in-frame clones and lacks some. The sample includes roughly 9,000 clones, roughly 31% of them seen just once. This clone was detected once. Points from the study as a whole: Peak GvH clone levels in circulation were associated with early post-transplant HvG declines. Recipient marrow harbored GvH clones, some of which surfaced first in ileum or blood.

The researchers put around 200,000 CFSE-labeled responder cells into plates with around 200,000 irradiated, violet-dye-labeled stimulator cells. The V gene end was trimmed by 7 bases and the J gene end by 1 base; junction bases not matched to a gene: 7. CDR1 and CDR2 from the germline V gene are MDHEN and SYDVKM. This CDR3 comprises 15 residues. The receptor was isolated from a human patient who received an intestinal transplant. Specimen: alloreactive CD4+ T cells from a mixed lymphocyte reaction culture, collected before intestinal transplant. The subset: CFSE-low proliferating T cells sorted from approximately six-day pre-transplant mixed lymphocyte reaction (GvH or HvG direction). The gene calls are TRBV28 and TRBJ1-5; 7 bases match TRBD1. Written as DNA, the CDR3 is TGTGCCAGCATCCCAGGGGGAGAAAGCAATCAGCCCCAGCATTTT. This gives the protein CASIPGGESNQPQHF. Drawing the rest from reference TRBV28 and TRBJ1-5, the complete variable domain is DVKVTQSSRYLVKRTGEKVFLECVQDMDHENMFWYRQDPGLGLRLIYFSYDVKMKEKGDIPEGYSVSREKKERFSLILESASTNQTSMYLCASIPGGESNQPQHFGDGTRLSIL.